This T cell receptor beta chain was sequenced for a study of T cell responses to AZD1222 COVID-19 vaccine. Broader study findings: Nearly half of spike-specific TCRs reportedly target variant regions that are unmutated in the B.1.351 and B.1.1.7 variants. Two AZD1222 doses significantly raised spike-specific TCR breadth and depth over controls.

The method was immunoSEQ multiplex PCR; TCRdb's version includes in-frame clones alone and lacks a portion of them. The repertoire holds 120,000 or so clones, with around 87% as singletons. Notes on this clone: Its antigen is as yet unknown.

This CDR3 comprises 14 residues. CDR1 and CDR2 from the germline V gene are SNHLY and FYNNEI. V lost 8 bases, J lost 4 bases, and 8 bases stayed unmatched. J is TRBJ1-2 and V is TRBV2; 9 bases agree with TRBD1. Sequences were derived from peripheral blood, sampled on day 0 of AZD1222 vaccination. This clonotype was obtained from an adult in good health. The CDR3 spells CASGRQGGPYGYTF. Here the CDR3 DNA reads TGTGCCAGCGGAAGACAGGGGGGACCCTATGGCTACACCTTC.